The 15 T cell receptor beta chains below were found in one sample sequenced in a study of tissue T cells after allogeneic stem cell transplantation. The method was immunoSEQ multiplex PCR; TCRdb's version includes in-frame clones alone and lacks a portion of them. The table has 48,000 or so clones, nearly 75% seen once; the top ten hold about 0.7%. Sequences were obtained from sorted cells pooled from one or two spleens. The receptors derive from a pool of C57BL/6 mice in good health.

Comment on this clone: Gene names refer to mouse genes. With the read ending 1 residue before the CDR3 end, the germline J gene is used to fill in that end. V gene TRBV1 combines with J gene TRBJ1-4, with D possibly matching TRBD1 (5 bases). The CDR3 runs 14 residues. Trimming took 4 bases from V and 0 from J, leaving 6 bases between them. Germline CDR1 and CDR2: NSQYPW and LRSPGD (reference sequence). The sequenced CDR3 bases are TGCACCTGCAGTGGACAGCTTTCCAACGAAAGATTATTT. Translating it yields CTCSGQLSNERLF. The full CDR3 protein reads CTCSGQLSNERLFF.

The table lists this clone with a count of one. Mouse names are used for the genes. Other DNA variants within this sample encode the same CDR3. The covered CDR3 bases are TGTGCCAGCAGCCAAGACGGCAACCAAGACACCCAGTAC. It encodes CASSQDGNQDTQY. The CDR3 as a whole reads CASSQDGNQDTQYF. The chain is built from TRBV2 and TRBJ2-5; D unclear. The sequenced fragment ends 1 residue before the CDR3 boundary, so the rest is inferred from the germline J gene. This CDR3 is 14 amino acids long. The V end lost 0 bases, the J end lost 0 bases, and 4 bases lay between the germline ends. The germline gives CDR1 LGHNA, CDR2 YSYQKL.

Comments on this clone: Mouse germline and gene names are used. The CDR3 here is CASSGWAQNTLYF. CDR3 DNA, as far as it was read: TGTGCCAGCAGCGGCTGGGCGCAAAACACCTTGTAC. This chain uses TRBV4 with TRBJ2-4; a possible D gene is TRBD2 (5 bases). The missing CDR3 end, 1 residue past where the read stops, is filled in from the germline J gene. The CDR3 sequence is 13 residues long. CDR1 is LGHDT, CDR2 YNNKQL, per germline (reference sequence). V dropped 5 bases and J dropped 3 bases, with 9 bases sitting between them. The full variable domain, rest sourced from reference TRBV4 and TRBJ2-4, is ETAVFQTPNYHVTQVGNEVSFNCKQTLGHDTMYWYKQDSKKLLKIMFSYNNKQLIVNETVPRRFSPQSSDKAHLNLRIKSVEPEDSAVYLCASSGWAQNTLYFGAGTRLSVL.

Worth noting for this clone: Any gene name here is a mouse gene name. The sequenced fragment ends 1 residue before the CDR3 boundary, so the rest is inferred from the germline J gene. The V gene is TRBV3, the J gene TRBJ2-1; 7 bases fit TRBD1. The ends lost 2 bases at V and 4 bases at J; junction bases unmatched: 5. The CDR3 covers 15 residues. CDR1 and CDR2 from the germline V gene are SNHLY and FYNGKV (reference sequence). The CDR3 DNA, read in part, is TGTGCCAGCAGCTTAAGACAGGGAGGGTATGCTGAGCAGTTC. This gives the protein CASSLRQGGYAEQF. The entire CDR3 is CASSLRQGGYAEQFF.

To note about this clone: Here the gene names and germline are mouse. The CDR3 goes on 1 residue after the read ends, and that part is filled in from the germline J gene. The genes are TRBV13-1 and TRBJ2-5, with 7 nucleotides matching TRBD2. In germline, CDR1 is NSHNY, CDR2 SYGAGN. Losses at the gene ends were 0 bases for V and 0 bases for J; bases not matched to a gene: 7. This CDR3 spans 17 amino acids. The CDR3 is CASSDAPGGVNQDTQYF. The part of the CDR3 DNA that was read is TGTGCCAGCAGTGATGCCCCTGGGGGAGTTAACCAAGACACCCAGTAC.

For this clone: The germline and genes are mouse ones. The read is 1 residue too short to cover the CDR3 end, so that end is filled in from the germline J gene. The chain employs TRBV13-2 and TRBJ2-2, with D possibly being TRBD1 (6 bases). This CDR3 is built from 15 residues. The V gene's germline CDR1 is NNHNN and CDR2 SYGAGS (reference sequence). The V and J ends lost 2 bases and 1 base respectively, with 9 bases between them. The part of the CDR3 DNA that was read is TGTGCCAGCGGTGAGGGACACAAAAACACCGGGCAGCTCTAC. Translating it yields CASGEGHKNTGQLY. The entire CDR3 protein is CASGEGHKNTGQLYF.

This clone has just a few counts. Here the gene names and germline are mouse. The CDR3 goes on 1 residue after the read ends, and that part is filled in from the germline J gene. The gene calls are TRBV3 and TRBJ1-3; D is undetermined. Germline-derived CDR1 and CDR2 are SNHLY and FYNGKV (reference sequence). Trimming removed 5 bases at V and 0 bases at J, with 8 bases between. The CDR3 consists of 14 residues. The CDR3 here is CASSPRSSGNTLYF. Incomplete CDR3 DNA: TGTGCCAGCAGCCCCAGGAGTTCTGGAAATACGCTCTAT.

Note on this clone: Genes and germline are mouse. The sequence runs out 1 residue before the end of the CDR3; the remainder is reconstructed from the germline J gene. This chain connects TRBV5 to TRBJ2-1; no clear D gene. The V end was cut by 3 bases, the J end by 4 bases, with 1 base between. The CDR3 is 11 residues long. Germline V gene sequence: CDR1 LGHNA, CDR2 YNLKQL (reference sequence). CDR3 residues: CASSQYAEQFF. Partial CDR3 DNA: TGTGCCAGCAGCCAGTATGCTGAGCAGTTC.

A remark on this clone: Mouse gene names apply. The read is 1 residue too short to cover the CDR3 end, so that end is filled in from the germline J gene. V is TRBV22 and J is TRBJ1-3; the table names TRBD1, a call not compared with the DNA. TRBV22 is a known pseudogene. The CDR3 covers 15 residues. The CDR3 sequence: CASSSRGHSGNTLYF. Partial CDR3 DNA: TGTGCCAGCAGTTCCAGGGGGCATTCTGGAAATACGCTCTAT.

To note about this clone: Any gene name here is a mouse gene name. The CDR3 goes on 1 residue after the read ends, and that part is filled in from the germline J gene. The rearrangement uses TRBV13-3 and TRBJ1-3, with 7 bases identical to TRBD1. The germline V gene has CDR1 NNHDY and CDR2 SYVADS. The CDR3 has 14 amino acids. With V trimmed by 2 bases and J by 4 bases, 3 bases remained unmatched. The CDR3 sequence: CASSDRGRGNTLYF. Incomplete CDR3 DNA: TGTGCCAGCAGTGACAGGGGGAGAGGAAATACGCTCTAT. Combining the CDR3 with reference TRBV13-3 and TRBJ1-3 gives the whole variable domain EAAVTQSPRSKVAVTGGKVTLSCHQTNNHDYMYWYRQDTGHGLRLIHYSYVADSTEKGDIPDGYKASRPSQENFSLILELASLSQTAVYFCASSDRGRGNTLYFGEGSRLIVV.

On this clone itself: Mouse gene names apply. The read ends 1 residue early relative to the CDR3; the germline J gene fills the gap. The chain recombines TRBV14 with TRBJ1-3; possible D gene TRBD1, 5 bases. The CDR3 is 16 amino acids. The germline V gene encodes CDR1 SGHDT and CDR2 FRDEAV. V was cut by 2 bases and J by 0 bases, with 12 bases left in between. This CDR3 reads CASSLAGRVSGNTLYF. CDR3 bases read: TGTGCCAGCAGTTTGGCAGGGAGGGTTTCTGGAAATACGCTCTAT.

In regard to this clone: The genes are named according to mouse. The sequenced part of the CDR3 DNA is TGTGCCAGCAGTGATCACAATAACTATGCTGAGCAGTTC. It encodes CASSDHNNYAEQF. The entire CDR3 sequence reads CASSDHNNYAEQFF. The V and J genes are TRBV13-3 and TRBJ2-1; no definite D call. The read falls 1 residue short of the CDR3 end, and the missing part is taken from the germline J gene. V was cut by 1 base and J by 0 bases, with 5 bases left in between. This CDR3 comprises 14 residues. From germline, CDR1 is NNHDY and CDR2 SYVADS.

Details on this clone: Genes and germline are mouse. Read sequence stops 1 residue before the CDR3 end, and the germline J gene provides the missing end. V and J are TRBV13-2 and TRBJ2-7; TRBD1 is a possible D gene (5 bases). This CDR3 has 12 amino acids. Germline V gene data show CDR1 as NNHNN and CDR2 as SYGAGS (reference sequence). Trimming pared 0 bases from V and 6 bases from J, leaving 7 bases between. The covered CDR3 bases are TGTGCCAGCGGTGATGCAGGGCTTGAACAGTAC. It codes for CASGDAGLEQY. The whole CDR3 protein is CASGDAGLEQYF.

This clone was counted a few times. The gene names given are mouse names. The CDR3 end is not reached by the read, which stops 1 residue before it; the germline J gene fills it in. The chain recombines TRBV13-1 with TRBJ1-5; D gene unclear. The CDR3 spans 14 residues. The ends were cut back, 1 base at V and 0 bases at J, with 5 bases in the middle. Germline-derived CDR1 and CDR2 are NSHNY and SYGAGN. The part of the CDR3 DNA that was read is TGTGCCAGCAGTGATTCCAATAACAACCAGGCTCCGCTT. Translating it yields CASSDSNNNQAPL. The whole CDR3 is CASSDSNNNQAPLF.

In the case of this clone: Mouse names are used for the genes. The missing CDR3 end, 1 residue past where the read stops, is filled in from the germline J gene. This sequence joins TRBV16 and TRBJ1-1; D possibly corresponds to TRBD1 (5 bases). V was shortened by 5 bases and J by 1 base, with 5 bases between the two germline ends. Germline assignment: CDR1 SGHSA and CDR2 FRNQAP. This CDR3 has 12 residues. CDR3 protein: CASSGQNTEVFF. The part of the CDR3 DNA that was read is TGTGCAAGCAGCGGACAAAACACAGAAGTCTTC.